The 22 T cell receptor beta chains presented below share a single source sample, sequenced in a study of T cell responses to AZD1222 COVID-19 vaccine. Assay: immunoSEQ multiplex PCR; the TCRdb copy retains only in-frame clones and omits some. The top ten hold 47% of the sample, which has some 79,000 clones, 60% to 85% seen once. This specimen was peripheral blood, taken 28 days after the second AZD1222 dose. The receptors originated from an adult who received the AZD1222 COVID-19 vaccine.

The rearrangement joins TRBV3-1 (or the pseudogene TRBV3-2) to TRBJ1-6; no definite D call. CDR3 length: 15 residues. V dropped 3 bases and J dropped 0 bases, with 6 bases sitting between them. In germline, CDR1 is LGHDT, CDR2 YNNKEL (reference sequence). CDR3 nucleotides: TGTGCCAGCAGCCAGGGAGGCTCCTATAATTCACCCCTCCACTTT. Its protein product is CASSQGGSYNSPLHF.

A few counts support this clone. This chain links TRBV30 with TRBJ2-7, with D maybe TRBD2 (5 bases). Germline assignment: CDR1 GTSNPN and CDR2 SVGIG (reference sequence). The CDR3 consists of 14 residues. V lost 2 bases, J lost 5 bases, and 16 bases lay in between. CDR3 protein: CAWSSGPFGDEQYF. DNA for the CDR3: TGTGCCTGGAGTTCAGGCCCTTTCGGGGACGAGCAGTACTTC.

The chain links TRBV11-2 to TRBJ2-5; no definite D call. V was trimmed by 1 base and J by 5 bases, leaving 5 bases between them. CDR1 is SGHAT, CDR2 FQNNGV, per germline. This CDR3 region has 12 residues. For the CDR3, the DNA is TGTGCCAGCAGCTTAGTCGTGGAGACCCAGTACTTC. Translation: CASSLVVETQYF.

The chain combines TRBV2 with TRBJ2-1, with unresolved D. This CDR3 has 14 amino acids. V lost 10 bases and J 5 bases, leaving 18 bases between the germline ends. The germline CDR1 and CDR2 sequences are SNHLY and FYNNEI. The CDR3 loop reads CATVTVSVNNEQFF. Written as DNA, the CDR3 is TGTGCCACAGTTACTGTGTCGGTGAACAATGAGCAGTTCTTC.

This CDR3 is CASSLRQGDEQYF. Here the CDR3 DNA reads TGTGCCAGCAGCTTGCGACAGGGGGACGAGCAGTACTTC. The gene calls are TRBV7-9 and TRBJ2-7; TRBD1 agrees at 9 bases. The V gene end was trimmed by 3 bases and the J gene end by 5 bases; junction bases not matched to a gene: 2. The CDR3 length is 13 residues. Germline CDR1 reads SEHNR; CDR2 reads FQNEAQ (reference sequence).

This sequence joins TRBV18 and TRBJ2-7, with 10 bases lining up with TRBD1. Trimming removed 5 bases from V and 2 bases from J; junction bases left unmatched: 3. CDR3 length: 14 residues. Germline V gene data show CDR1 as KGHSH and CDR2 as LQKENI. DNA of the CDR3: TGTGCCAGCTCAACCGGGACAGGGGCCTACGAGCAGTACTTC. This codes for CASSTGTGAYEQYF. The full variable domain, its missing parts supplied by reference TRBV18 and TRBJ2-7, is NAGVMQNPRHLVRRRGQEARLRCSPMKGHSHVYWYRQLPEEGLKFMVYLQKENIIDESGMPKERFSAEFPKEGPSILRIQQVVRGDSAAYFCASSTGTGAYEQYFGPGTRLTVT.

J is TRBJ2-7 and V is TRBV9; either TRBD1 or TRBD2 may supply D (5 bases each). The germline V gene encodes CDR1 SGDLS and CDR2 YYNGEE. Trimming took 4 bases from V and 13 from J, leaving 18 bases between them. The CDR3 length is 12 residues. The chain's CDR3 is CASSSPGTPAYF. CDR3 bases: TGTGCCAGCAGCTCACCCGGGACCCCTGCTTACTTC.

The rearrangement links TRBV18 to TRBJ1-5; maybe TRBD1 (6 bases). Germline CDR1 is KGHSH and CDR2 is LQKENI. V dropped 5 bases and J dropped 5 bases, with 16 bases sitting between them. CDR3 length equals 15 residues. CDR3 DNA sequence: TGTGCCAGCTCAGATATCAGGGGAGGAGATCAGCCCCAGCATTTT. Translation: CASSDIRGGDQPQHF.

The chain is built from TRBV9 and TRBJ2-7; D possibly corresponds to TRBD1 (5 bases). V gave up 0 bases and J gave up 3 bases, with 10 bases separating them. The CDR3 has 14 amino acids. Germline V gene sequence: CDR1 SGDLS, CDR2 YYNGEE. CDR3 in amino acids: CASSVDGQDYEQYF. Written as DNA, the CDR3 is TGTGCCAGCAGCGTAGACGGACAAGACTACGAGCAGTACTTC.

This clone was seen only once. This sequence joins TRBV2 and TRBJ1-3; no definite D call. The ends were cut back, 5 bases at V and 7 bases at J, with 12 bases in the middle. Germline V gene data show CDR1 as SNHLY and CDR2 as FYNNEI. The CDR3 extends over 13 amino acids. The CDR3 nucleotides read TGTGCCAGCAGTATCGACCGAGTGAACACCATATATTTT. Its protein product is CASSIDRVNTIYF.

By sample share, this clone is medium-sized. This rearrangement joins TRBV18 to TRBJ1-5, with 8 nucleotides matching TRBD1. The junction had 6 bases not matched to a gene; V was cut back by 6 bases and J by 2 bases. This CDR3 has 15 amino acids. Germline-derived CDR1 and CDR2 are KGHSH and LQKENI. The CDR3: CASSPGGLGNQPQHF. The CDR3 DNA follows: TGTGCCAGCTCCCCAGGGGGCTTGGGCAATCAGCCCCAGCATTTT.

This chain uses TRBV10-1 with TRBJ2-1; 9 bases align to TRBD1. Germline values: CDR1 WNHNN, CDR2 SYGVQD (reference sequence). The CDR3 has 15 amino acids. With 3 bases clipped from V and 8 bases from J, the junction kept 8 bases outside the gene matches. This CDR3 is CASSDPGQGTDEQFF. The CDR3 DNA follows: TGCGCCAGCAGTGATCCGGGACAGGGAACCGATGAGCAGTTCTTC.

This clone has just a few counts. The chain carries TRBV5-1 and TRBJ2-1; TRBD2 aligns across 11 bases. The V segment lost 9 bases and the J segment 5 bases; nucleotides outside the gene matches: 10. The germline CDR1 and CDR2 sequences are SGHRS and YFSETQ. The CDR3 spans 15 residues. The DNA of the CDR3 is TGCGCCACCTCATCGGGGACTAGCGGAGACAATGAGCAGTTCTTC. This codes for CATSSGTSGDNEQFF.

This rearrangement joins TRBV2 to TRBJ1-6, with TRBD1 identical over 12 bases. The CDR3 extends over 15 amino acids. Per the germline V gene, CDR1 is SNHLY and CDR2 is FYNNEI. Germline trimming cut 10 bases from V and 5 bases from J; bases unmatched to any gene: 6. The CDR3 nucleotides read TGTGCCACCCGGGACAGGGGGCCGAATAATTCACCCCTCCACTTT. Its protein product is CATRDRGPNNSPLHF.

V is TRBV6-2 or TRBV6-3 and J is TRBJ2-1; TRBD2 aligns across 12 bases. Germline CDR1 MNHEY, CDR2 SVGEGT. The junction had 4 bases not matched to a gene; V was cut back by 2 bases and J by 8 bases. This CDR3 contains 15 residues. The CDR3 DNA reads as TGTGCCAGCAGTTACCTAGCGGGAGGGCCTCATGAGCAGTTCTTC. This codes for CASSYLAGGPHEQFF.

This clone appeared once. The V gene is TRBV5-1, the J gene TRBJ2-2; a possible D gene is TRBD1 (6 bases). The CDR3 length is 15 residues. The V end was cut by 2 bases, the J end by 5 bases, with 13 bases between. CDR1 and CDR2 from the germline V gene are SGHRS and YFSETQ. The CDR3 region has the DNA TGCGCCAGCAGCTTAGTCTCAGGGGTGACCGGGGAGCTGTTTTTT. Amino acids: CASSLVSGVTGELFF.

This clone came up a few times. The genes are TRBV27 and TRBJ2-3, with 9 bases lining up with TRBD2. Trimming cost V 6 bases and J 6 bases; bases outside gene matches: 13. The CDR3 is made up of 16 amino acids. From germline, CDR1 is MNHEY and CDR2 SMNVEV (reference sequence). CDR3 in amino acids: CASREGGLAGWDTQYF. CDR3 DNA sequence: TGTGCCAGCAGGGAAGGTGGGCTAGCGGGGTGGGATACGCAGTATTTT.

In this sample, this clone turned up once. This chain uses TRBV28 with TRBJ2-7, with D unclear. V gave up 8 bases and J gave up 6 bases, with 11 bases separating them. The CDR3 sequence is 11 residues long. CDR1 and CDR2 from the germline V gene are MDHEN and SYDVKM. In DNA form, the CDR3 reads TGTGCCAGCTCGGTGGTTGGCGAGCAGTACTTC. Protein: CASSVVGEQYF. Filled out from reference TRBV28 and TRBJ2-7, the complete variable domain reads DVKVTQSSRYLVKRTGEKVFLECVQDMDHENMFWYRQDPGLGLRLIYFSYDVKMKEKGDIPEGYSVSREKKERFSLILESASTNQTSMYLCASSVVGEQYFGPGTRLTVT.

About this clone itself: The sample holds other DNA sequences that translate to the same CDR3. This chain connects TRBV7-9 to TRBJ1-1; no definite D call. Germline CDR1 and CDR2: SEHNR and FQNEAQ (reference sequence). CDR3 length: 14 residues. V gave up 1 base and J gave up 2 bases, with 8 bases separating them. The CDR3 is CASSLVEGNTEAFF. CDR3 bases: TGTGCCAGCAGCTTAGTCGAGGGTAACACTGAAGCTTTCTTT. Looking up the rest from reference TRBV7-9 and TRBJ1-1 gives the full variable domain: DTGVSQNPRHKITKRGQNVTFRCDPISEHNRLYWYRQTLGQGPEFLTYFQNEAQLEKSRLLSDRFSAERPKGSFSTLEIQRTEQGDSAMYLCASSLVEGNTEAFFGQGTRLTVV.

The chain employs TRBV21-1 and TRBJ2-5; the table calls TRBD1, which could not be checked here. TRBV21-1 is a pseudogene segment. The CDR3 extends over 15 amino acids. The CDR3 reads CASREDRRDQETQYF. CDR3 DNA sequence: TGTGCCAGCAGGGAGGACAGGCGAGACCAAGAGACCCAGTACTTC.

This clone was seen only a few times. J is TRBJ2-7 and V is TRBV3-1 (or the pseudogene TRBV3-2); 7 bases align to TRBD2. With V trimmed by 4 bases and J by 4 bases, 10 bases remained unmatched. This CDR3 contains 15 residues. Germline V gene data show CDR1 as LGHDT and CDR2 as YNNKEL (reference sequence). The CDR3 sequence is CASSPLLSGVYEQYF. The DNA of the CDR3 is TGTGCCAGCAGCCCTCTGCTGAGCGGGGTATACGAGCAGTACTTC.

This clone was observed a few times. J is TRBJ2-7 and V is TRBV30; 8 bases are shared with TRBD1. Germline loops: CDR1 GTSNPN, CDR2 SVGIG (reference sequence). With V trimmed by 4 bases and J by 3 bases, 2 bases remained unmatched. The CDR3 sequence is 12 residues long. The chain's CDR3 is CAWNRGIYEQYF. CDR3 DNA sequence: TGTGCCTGGAACAGGGGGATCTACGAGCAGTACTTC.